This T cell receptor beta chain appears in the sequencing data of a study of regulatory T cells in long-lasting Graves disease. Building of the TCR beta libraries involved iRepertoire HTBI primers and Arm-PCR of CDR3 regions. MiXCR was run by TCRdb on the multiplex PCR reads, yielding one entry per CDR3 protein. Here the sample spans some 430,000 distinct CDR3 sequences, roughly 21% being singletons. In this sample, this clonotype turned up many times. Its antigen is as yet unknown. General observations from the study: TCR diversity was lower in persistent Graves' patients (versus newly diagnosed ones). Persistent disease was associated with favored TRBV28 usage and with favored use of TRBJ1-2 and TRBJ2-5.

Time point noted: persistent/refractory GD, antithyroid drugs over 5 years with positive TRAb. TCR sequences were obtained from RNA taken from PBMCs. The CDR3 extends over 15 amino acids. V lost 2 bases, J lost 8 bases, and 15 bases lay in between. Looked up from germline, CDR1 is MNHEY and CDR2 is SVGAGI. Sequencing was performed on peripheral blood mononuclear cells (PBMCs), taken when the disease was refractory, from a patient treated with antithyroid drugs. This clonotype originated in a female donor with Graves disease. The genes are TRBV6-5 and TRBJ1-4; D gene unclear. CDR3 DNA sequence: TGTGCCAGCAGTTACGATGCCGTTTCAGAGGAAAAACTGTTTTTT. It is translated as CASSYDAVSEEKLFF.